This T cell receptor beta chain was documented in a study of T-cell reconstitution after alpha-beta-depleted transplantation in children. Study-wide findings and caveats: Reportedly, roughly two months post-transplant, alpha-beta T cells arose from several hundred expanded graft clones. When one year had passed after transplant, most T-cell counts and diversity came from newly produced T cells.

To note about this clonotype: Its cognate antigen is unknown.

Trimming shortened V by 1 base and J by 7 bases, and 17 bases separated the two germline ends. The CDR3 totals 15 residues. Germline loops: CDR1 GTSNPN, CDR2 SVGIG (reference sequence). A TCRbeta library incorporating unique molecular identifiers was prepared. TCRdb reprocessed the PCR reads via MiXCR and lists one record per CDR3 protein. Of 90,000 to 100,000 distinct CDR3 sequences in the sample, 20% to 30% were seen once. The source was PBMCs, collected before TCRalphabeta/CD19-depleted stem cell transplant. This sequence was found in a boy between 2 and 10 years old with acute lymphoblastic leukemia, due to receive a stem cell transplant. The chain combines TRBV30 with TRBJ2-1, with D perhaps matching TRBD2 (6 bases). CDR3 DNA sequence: TGTGCCTGGAGTGCGGTGAGCGGAGGGATTAATGAGCAGTTCTTC. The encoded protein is CAWSAVSGGINEQFF.